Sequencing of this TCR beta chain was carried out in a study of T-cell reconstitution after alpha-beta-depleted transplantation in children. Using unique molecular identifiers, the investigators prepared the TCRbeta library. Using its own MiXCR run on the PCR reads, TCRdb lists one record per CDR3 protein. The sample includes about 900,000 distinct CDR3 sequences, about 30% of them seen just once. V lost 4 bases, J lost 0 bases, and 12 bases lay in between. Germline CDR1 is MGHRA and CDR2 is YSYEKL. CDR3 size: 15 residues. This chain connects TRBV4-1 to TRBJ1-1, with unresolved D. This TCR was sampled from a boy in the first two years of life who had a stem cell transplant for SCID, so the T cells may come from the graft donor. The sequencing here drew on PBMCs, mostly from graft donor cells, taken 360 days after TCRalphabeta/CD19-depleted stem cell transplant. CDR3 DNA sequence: TGCGCCAGCAGCCCCCCGGACTCATTGAACACTGAAGCTTTCTTT. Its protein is CASSPPDSLNTEAFF.